This record concerns one T cell receptor beta chain sequence. Measured with immunoSEQ multiplex PCR; TCRdb has only the in-frame clones, and not every one. The sample lists about 330,000 clones, approximately 82% seen once, with roughly 1.3% in the top ten. The sample is drawn from a study of blood T cell repertoires in COVID-19. CDR1 SGHTA and CDR2 FQGTGA come from the germline V gene. The V and J ends lost 3 bases and 8 bases respectively, with 10 bases between them. CDR3 length: 12 amino acids. Sequenced: peripheral blood. This clonotype was sampled from a woman between 45 and 65 years old with acute or convalescent COVID-19. The rearrangement joins TRBV7-3 to TRBJ1-2, with D unresolved. Here the CDR3 reads CASSFGGHGYTF. CDR3 DNA sequence: TGTGCCAGCAGCTTCGGAGGGCACGGCTACACCTTC.